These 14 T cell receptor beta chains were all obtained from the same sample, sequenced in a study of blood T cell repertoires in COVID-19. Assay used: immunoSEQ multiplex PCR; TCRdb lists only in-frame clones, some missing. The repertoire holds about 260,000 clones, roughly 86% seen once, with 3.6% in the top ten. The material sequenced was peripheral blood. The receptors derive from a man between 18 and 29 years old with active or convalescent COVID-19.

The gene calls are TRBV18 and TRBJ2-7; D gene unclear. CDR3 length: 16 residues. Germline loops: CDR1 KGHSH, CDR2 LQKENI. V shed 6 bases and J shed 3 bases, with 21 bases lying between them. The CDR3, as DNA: TGTGCCAGCTCGACACCAGGTAAGGCACAGAACTACGAGCAGTACTTC. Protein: CASSTPGKAQNYEQYF.

The CDR3 is CASSRTSAYNEQFF. DNA for the CDR3: TGCGCCAGCAGCCGGACTAGCGCCTACAATGAGCAGTTCTTC. V gene TRBV5-1 combines with J gene TRBJ2-1; the match to TRBD2 covers 9 bases. V was clipped by 4 bases and J by 2 bases; unmatched bases: 1. CDR3 length: 14 amino acids. Germline loops: CDR1 SGHRS, CDR2 YFSETQ.

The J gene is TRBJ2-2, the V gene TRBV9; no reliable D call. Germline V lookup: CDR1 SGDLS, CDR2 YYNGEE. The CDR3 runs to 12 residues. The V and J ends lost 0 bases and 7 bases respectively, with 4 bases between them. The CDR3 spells CASSVVVGELFF. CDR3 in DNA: TGTGCCAGCAGCGTAGTAGTCGGGGAGCTGTTTTTT.

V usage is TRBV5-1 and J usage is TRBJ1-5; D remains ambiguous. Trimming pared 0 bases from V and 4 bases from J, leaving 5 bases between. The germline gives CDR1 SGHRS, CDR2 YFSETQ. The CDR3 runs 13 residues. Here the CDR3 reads CASSLGENQPQHF. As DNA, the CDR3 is TGCGCCAGCAGCTTGGGAGAAAATCAGCCCCAGCATTTT.

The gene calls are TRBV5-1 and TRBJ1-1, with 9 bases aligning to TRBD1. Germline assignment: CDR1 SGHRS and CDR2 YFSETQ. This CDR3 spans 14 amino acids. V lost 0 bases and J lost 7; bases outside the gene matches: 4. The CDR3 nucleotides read TGCGCCAGCAGCTTGGAGGGACAGGGATATGAAGCTTTCTTT. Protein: CASSLEGQGYEAFF.

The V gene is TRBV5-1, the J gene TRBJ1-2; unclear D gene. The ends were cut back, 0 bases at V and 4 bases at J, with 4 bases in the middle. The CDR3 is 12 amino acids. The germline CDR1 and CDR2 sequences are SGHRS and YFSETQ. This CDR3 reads CASSLDGYGYTF. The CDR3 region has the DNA TGCGCCAGCAGCTTGGACGGCTATGGCTACACCTTC.

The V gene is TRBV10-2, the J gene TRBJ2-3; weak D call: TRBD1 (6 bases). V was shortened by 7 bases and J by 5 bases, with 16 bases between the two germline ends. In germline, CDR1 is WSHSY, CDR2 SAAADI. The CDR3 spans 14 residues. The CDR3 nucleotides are TGCGCCAGCAATATGGACAGCCTATTAGATACGCAGTATTTT. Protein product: CASNMDSLLDTQYF.

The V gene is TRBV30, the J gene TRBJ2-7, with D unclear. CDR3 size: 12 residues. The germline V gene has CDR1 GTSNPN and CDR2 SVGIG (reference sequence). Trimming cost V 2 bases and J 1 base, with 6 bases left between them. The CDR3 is CAWSRRSYEQYF. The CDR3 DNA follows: TGTGCCTGGAGTCGCAGATCCTACGAGCAGTACTTC.

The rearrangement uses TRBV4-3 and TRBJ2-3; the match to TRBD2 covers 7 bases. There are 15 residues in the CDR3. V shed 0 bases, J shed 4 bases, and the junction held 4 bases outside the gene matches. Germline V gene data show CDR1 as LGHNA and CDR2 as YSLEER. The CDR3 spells CASSQDPLAADTQYF. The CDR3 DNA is TGCGCCAGCAGCCAAGATCCGCTAGCGGCAGATACGCAGTATTTT.

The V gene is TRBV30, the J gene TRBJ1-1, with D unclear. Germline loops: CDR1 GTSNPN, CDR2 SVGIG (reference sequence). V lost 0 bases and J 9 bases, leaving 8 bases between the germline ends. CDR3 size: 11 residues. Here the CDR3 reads CAWSVYNKAFF. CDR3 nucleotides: TGTGCCTGGAGTGTATATAACAAAGCTTTCTTT. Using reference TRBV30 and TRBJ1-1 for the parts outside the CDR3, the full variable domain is SQTIHQWPATLVQPVGSPLSLECTVEGTSNPNLYWYRQAAGRGLQLLFYSVGIGQISSEVPQNLSASRPQDRQFILSSKKLLLSDSGFYLCAWSVYNKAFFGQGTRLTVV.

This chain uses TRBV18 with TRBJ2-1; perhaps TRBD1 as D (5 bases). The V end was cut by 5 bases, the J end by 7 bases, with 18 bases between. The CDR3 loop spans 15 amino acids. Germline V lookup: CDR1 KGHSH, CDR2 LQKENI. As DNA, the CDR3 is TGTGCCAGCTCAACTGATCTCGGAAGGGGTAATGAGCAGTTCTTC. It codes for CASSTDLGRGNEQFF.

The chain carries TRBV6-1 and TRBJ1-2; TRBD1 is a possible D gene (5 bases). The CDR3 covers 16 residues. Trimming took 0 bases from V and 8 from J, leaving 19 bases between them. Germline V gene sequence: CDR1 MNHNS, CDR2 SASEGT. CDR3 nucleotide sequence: TGTGCCAGCAGTGAAGCGCAGCCAGGGTACCTGGGAGGCTACACCTTC. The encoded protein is CASSEAQPGYLGGYTF.

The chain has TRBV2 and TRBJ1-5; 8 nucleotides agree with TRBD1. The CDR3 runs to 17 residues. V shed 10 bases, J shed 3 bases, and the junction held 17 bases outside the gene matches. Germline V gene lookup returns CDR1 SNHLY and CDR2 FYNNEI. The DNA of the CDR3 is TGTGCCATCACGGACAGGGTTGAGCTCCTCTTCAATCAGCCCCAGCATTTT. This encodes CAITDRVELLFNQPQHF.

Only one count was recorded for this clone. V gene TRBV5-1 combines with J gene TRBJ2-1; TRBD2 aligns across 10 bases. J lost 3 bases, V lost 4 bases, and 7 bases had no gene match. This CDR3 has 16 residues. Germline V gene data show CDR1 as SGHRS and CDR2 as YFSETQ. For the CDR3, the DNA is TGCGCCAGCAGCACACTAACTAGCGGGGACTACAATGAGCAGTTCTTC. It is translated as CASSTLTSGDYNEQFF. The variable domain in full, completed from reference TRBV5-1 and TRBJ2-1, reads KAGVTQTPRYLIKTRGQQVTLSCSPISGHRSVSWYQQTPGQGLQFLFEYFSETQRNKGNFPGRFSGRQFSNSRSEMNVSTLELGDSALYLCASSTLTSGDYNEQFFGPGTRLTVL.